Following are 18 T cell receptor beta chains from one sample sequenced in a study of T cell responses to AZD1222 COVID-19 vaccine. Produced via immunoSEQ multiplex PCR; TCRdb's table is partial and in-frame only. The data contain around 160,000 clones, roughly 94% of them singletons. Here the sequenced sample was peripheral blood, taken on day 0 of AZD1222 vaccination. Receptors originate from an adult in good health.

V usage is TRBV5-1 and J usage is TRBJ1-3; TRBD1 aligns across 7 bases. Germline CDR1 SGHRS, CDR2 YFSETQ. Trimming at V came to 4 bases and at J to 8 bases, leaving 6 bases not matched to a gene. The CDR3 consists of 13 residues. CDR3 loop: CASSSAGGDTIYF. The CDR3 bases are TGCGCCAGCAGCAGCGCAGGGGGGGACACCATATATTTT.

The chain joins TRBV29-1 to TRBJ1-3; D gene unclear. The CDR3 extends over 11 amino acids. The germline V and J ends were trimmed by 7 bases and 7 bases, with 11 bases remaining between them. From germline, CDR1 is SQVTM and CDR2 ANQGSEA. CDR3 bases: TGCAGCGCCGCCTCTTATAACACCATATATTTT. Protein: CSAASYNTIYF.

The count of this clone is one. CDR3 amino acids: CASSPLGEGNTEAFF. The CDR3, as DNA: TGTGCCAGCAGTCCCCTAGGGGAGGGGAACACTGAAGCTTTCTTT. This chain uses TRBV6-5 with TRBJ1-1; D is possibly TRBD1 (5 bases). Between the trimmed V and J ends, which lost 5 bases and 1 base, there was a span of 14 bases. The CDR3 has 15 amino acids. Germline CDR1 is MNHEY and CDR2 is SVGAGI.

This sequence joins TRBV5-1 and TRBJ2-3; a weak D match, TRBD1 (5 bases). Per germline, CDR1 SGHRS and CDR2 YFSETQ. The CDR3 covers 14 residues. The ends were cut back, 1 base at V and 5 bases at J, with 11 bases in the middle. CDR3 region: CASSLSKGRDTQYF. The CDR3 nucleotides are TGCGCCAGCAGCTTGTCGAAGGGGCGAGATACGCAGTATTTT.

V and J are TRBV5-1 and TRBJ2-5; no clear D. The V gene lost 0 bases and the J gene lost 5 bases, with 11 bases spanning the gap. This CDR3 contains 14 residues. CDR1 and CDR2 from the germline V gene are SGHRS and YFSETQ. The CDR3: CASSLGSVLETQYF. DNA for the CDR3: TGCGCCAGCAGCTTGGGGTCGGTTTTGGAGACCCAGTACTTC.

CDR3 DNA: TGTGCCAGCAGCGTTGGCGACTACGAGCAGTACTTC. It yields the protein CASSVGDYEQYF. The chain links TRBV6-2 or TRBV6-3 to TRBJ2-7; no firm D call. In germline, CDR1 is MNHEY, CDR2 SVGEGT. V lost 6 bases to trimming and J lost 3 bases, with 9 bases between them. The CDR3 is 12 residues long.

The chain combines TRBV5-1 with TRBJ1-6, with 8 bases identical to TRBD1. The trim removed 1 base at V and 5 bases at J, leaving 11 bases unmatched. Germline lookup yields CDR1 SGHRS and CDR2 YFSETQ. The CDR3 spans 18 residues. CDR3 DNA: TGCGCCAGCAGCTTGCGGGACAGGTCTCTGGTCGATAATTCACCCCTCCACTTT. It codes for CASSLRDRSLVDNSPLHF.

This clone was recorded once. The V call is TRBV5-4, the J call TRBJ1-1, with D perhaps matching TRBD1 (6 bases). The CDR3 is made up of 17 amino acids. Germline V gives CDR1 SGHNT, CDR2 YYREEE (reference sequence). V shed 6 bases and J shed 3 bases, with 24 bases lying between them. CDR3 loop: CASTLVPLGSGDTEAFF. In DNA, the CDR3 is TGTGCCAGCACCCTAGTACCTCTGGGGTCAGGGGACACTGAAGCTTTCTTT.

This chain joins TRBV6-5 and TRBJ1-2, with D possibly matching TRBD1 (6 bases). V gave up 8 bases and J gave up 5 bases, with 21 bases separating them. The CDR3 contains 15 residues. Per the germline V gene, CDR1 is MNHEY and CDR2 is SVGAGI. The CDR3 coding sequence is TGTGCCAGCGACATCATGAGGGGACAAGGTTATGGCTACACCTTC. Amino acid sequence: CASDIMRGQGYGYTF.

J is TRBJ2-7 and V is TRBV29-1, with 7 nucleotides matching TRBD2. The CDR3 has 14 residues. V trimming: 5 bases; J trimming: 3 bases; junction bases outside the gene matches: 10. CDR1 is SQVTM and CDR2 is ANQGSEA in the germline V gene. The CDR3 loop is CSVWGGSRSYEQYF. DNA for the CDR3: TGCAGCGTTTGGGGCGGGAGCAGGAGCTACGAGCAGTACTTC.

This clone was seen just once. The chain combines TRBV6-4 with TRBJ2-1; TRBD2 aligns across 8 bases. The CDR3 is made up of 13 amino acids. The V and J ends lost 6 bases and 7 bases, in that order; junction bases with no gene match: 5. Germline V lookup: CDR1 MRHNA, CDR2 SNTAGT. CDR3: CASRYREGNEQFF. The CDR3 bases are TGTGCCAGCAGGTACCGGGAGGGGAATGAGCAGTTCTTC.

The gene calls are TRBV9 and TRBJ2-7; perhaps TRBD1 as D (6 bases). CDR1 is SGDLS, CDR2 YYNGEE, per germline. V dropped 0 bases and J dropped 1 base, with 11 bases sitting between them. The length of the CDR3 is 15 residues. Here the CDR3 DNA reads TGTGCCAGCAGCGTAGAATGGGGGCCGTCCTACGAGCAGTACTTC. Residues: CASSVEWGPSYEQYF.

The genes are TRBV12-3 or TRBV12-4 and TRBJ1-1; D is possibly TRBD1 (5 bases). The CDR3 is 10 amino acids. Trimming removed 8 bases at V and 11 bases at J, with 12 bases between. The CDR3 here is CASSVRGAFF. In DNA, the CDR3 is TGTGCCAGCTCGGTACGGGGGGCTTTCTTT.

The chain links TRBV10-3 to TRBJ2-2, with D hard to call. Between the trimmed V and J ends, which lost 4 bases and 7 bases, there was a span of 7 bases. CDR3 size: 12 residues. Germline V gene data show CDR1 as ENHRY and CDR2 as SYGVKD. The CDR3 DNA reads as TGTGCCATCAGTGGTCAGAGCGGGGAGCTGTTTTTT. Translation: CAISGQSGELFF.

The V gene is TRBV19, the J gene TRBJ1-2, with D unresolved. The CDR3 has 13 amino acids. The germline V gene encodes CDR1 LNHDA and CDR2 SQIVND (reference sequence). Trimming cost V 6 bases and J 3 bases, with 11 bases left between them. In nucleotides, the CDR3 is TGTGCCAGTAGCTACGGGATTTACTATGGCTACACCTTC. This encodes CASSYGIYYGYTF. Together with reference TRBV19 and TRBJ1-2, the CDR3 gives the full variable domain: DGGITQSPKYLFRKEGQNVTLSCEQNLNHDAMYWYRQDPGQGLRLIYYSQIVNDFQKGDIAEGYSVSREKKESFPLTVTSAQKNPTAFYLCASSYGIYYGYTFGSGTRLTVV.

The CDR3 reads CASSDTGQDNYEQYF. CDR3 nucleotide sequence: TGTGCCAGCAGTGACACGGGACAGGACAACTACGAGCAGTACTTC. The J gene is TRBJ2-7, the V gene TRBV25-1; 8 bases agree with TRBD1. The length of the CDR3 is 15 residues. V lost 3 bases to trimming and J lost 3 bases; unmatched junction nucleotides: 7. Germline CDR1 is MGHDK and CDR2 is SYGVNS.

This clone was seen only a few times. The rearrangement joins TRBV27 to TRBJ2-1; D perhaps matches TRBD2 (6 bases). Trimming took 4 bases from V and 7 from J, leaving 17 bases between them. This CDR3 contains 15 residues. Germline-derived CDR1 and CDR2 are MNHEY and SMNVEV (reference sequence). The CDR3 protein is CASSSGVGDINEQFF. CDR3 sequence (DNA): TGTGCCAGCAGTTCGGGGGTTGGTGACATTAATGAGCAGTTCTTC.

The CDR3 nucleotides are TGTGCCAGCAGTGAGACAGCTTATATCACTGAAGCTTTCTTT. Protein: CASSETAYITEAFF. This chain uses TRBV6-1 with TRBJ1-1; tentatively, D is TRBD1 (5 bases). V lost 3 bases to trimming and J lost 4 bases, with 12 bases between them. Germline V gene lookup returns CDR1 MNHNS and CDR2 SASEGT. CDR3 length equals 14 residues.